Presented here are 24 T cell receptor beta chains from one specimen sequenced in a study of blood T cells in healthy people across ages. It was with a sample-barcoded 5' primer and a J-beta primer mix that a second PCR of roughly 7 to 12 cycles was run. Via MiXCR, TCRdb re-called the 5' RACE reads, giving one row per CDR3 protein. The sample lists 1.5 million to 2 million distinct CDR3 sequences; 28% were seen once. Sequencing input: blood. The origin of the receptors is a woman aged 25 to 39 in good health.

Concerning this clonotype itself: Relative to the germline gene, one junction end is altered; a read error may explain this. The genes are TRBV12-3 or TRBV12-4 and TRBJ1-2, with no clear D. The CDR3 consists of 12 residues. In DNA, the CDR3 is TGTGCCAGCAGTTTTAAGTTCAATGGCTACAACTTC. This sequence encodes CASSFKFNGYNF.

This clonotype has a handful of counts. The chain is built from TRBV20-1 and TRBJ1-2; no clear D. The CDR3 loop spans 15 amino acids. Trimming left V 2 bases short and J 1 base short, with 14 bases between. Germline CDR1 and CDR2: DFQATT and SNEGSKA (reference sequence). CDR3 nucleotide sequence: TGCAGTGCTAGAACCGGGTGGGGAAGTAACTATGGCTACACCTTC. As protein: CSARTGWGSNYGYTF.

In regard to this clonotype: One junction end disagrees with the germline gene, perhaps due to a read error. This chain joins TRBV7-2 and TRBJ2-3; D call uncertain. This CDR3 comprises 13 residues. Germline CDR1 is SGHTA and CDR2 is FQGNSA. The CDR3 spells CASSPSLADTRYF. Written as DNA, the CDR3 is TGTGCCAGCAGCCCGAGCCTGGCAGATACGCGGTATTTT.

This clonotype appeared a few times. V gene TRBV12-3 or TRBV12-4 combines with J gene TRBJ2-5; 10 bases fit TRBD2. The length of the CDR3 is 15 residues. The trim removed 6 bases at V and 7 bases at J, leaving 11 bases unmatched. DNA for the CDR3: TGTGCCAGCAGCGCCAGCGGGGGGGCTTTAGGGACCCAGTACTTC. Translated, it gives CASSASGGALGTQYF.

The rearrangement uses TRBV15 and TRBJ2-7, with TRBD1 as a possible D gene (5 bases). V gave up 1 base and J gave up 3 bases, with 10 bases separating them. The CDR3 sequence is 14 residues long. CDR1 is LNHNV and CDR2 is YYDKDF in the germline V gene (reference sequence). The CDR3 DNA is TGTGCCACCAGCAGAGGAAAGGGGAACTACGAGCAGTACTTC. Translation: CATSRGKGNYEQYF.

This chain uses TRBV9 with TRBJ2-1, with D perhaps matching TRBD2 (5 bases). V was shortened by 7 bases and J by 7 bases, with 12 bases between the two germline ends. The germline gives CDR1 SGDLS, CDR2 YYNGEE. The CDR3 totals 12 residues. The CDR3: CASAYRGNEQFF. CDR3 coding DNA: TGTGCCAGCGCCTACCGGGGAAATGAGCAGTTCTTC.

This clonotype was seen more than once but under ten times. The chain recombines TRBV20-1 with TRBJ2-3; 11 positions agree with TRBD1. Germline CDR1 is DFQATT and CDR2 is SNEGSKA (reference sequence). CDR3 length: 14 amino acids. Germline trimming cut 8 bases from V and 4 bases from J; bases unmatched to any gene: 8. CDR3 in amino acids: CSTGQGGGADTQYF. As DNA, the CDR3 is TGCAGTACGGGACAGGGGGGAGGTGCAGATACGCAGTATTTT.

The rearrangement joins TRBV21-1 to TRBJ2-7; TRBD2 was called by the table and not checked on the DNA. TRBV21-1 is flagged as a pseudogene. CDR3 length: 17 amino acids. The CDR3 DNA reads TGTGCCAGCAGCAAAGAAAGAGACGGGGAGGATGTTTGCGAGCAGTACTTC. This encodes CASSKERDGEDVCEQYF.

In its sample, this clonotype was seen many times. The rearrangement links TRBV12-3 or TRBV12-4 to TRBJ2-1, with 7 nucleotides matching TRBD2. The CDR3 runs to 15 residues. V shed 7 bases, J shed 6 bases, and the junction held 12 bases outside the gene matches. CDR3 bases: TGTGCCAGCACCCAACGTAGCGTAGCGGGCAATGAGCAGTTCTTC. Protein sequence: CASTQRSVAGNEQFF.

The sample holds a few counts of this clonotype. The V and J genes are TRBV12-3 or TRBV12-4 and TRBJ2-1, with 7 bases fitting TRBD1. Trimming cost V 5 bases and J 7 bases; bases outside gene matches: 11. This CDR3 contains 15 residues. CDR3 coding DNA: TGTGCCAGCAGTACTCGACAGGGAATTGGTAATGAGCAGTTCTTC. Translating it yields CASSTRQGIGNEQFF.

V and J are TRBV3-1 and TRBJ2-5, with D possibly being TRBD2 (6 bases). The CDR3 has 14 amino acids. CDR1 is LGHDT, CDR2 YNNKEL, per germline (reference sequence). V gave up 4 bases and J gave up 1 base, with 10 bases separating them. The CDR3 region has the DNA TGTGCCAGCAGCCTTCGGGAGACCCAAGAGACCCAGTACTTC. Encoded protein: CASSLRETQETQYF.

This clonotype was found many times. The V gene is TRBV10-3, the J gene TRBJ1-2, with D hard to call. The CDR3 loop spans 13 amino acids. Trimming removed 6 bases at V and 8 bases at J, with 16 bases between. CDR1 is ENHRY and CDR2 is SYGVKD in the germline V gene. The CDR3 spells CAISLDGVGGYTF. The CDR3 DNA follows: TGTGCCATCAGCCTTGACGGGGTGGGAGGCTACACCTTC.

J is TRBJ2-3 and V is TRBV7-2, with 7 bases lining up with TRBD2. Germline lookup yields CDR1 SGHTA and CDR2 FQGNSA. The CDR3 is 17 residues long. V was pared by 1 base and J by 0 bases, with 7 bases of the junction left unmatched. CDR3 sequence reads: CASSLVTAGLSTDTQYF. DNA of the CDR3: TGTGCCAGCAGCTTAGTTACAGCGGGACTTAGCACAGATACGCAGTATTTT.

This clonotype occurred many times. An end of the junction differs from the germline gene, which may be a read error. The chain's CDR3 is CASSLDLAGTQYF. In DNA form, the CDR3 reads TGTGCCAGCAGCCTAGACCTAGCGGGTACGCAGTATTTT. The rearrangement links TRBV5-1 to TRBJ2-3, with TRBD2 matching 8 bases. The V gene's germline CDR1 is SGHRS and CDR2 YFSETQ. The CDR3 sequence is 13 residues long. Full variable domain (remainder filled in from reference TRBV5-1 and TRBJ2-3): KAGVTQTPRYLIKTRGQQVTLSCSPISGHRSVSWYQQTPGQGLQFLFEYFSETQRNKGNFPGRFSGRQFSNSRSEMNVSTLELGDSALYLCASSLDLAGTQYFGPGTRLTVL.

Ten or more counts support this clonotype. At one boundary the junction diverges from the germline segment, which might be a read error. The rearrangement links TRBV12-3 or TRBV12-4 to TRBJ2-5, with 7 positions matching TRBD1. The CDR3 spans 15 residues. The CDR3, as DNA: TGTGCCAGCAGTCTTGACAGGGTTGGACAAGAAACCCAGTACTTC. Translating it yields CASSLDRVGQETQYF.

This chain connects TRBV30 to TRBJ2-3; 8 positions agree with TRBD2. V shed 0 bases and J 4 bases; nucleotides not matched to a gene: 9. The germline V gene has CDR1 GTSNPN and CDR2 SVGIG (reference sequence). This CDR3 region has 16 residues. The CDR3 DNA reads TGTGCCTGGAGTGTACCCTCCGGGGGGGGTGCAGATACGCAGTATTTT. Its protein product is CAWSVPSGGGADTQYF.

This clonotype appeared a few times. At one boundary the junction diverges from the germline segment, which might be a read error. This chain uses TRBV6-5 with TRBJ1-6, with 9 bases matching TRBD1. The CDR3 sequence is 17 residues long. Germline V gene sequence: CDR1 MNHEY, CDR2 SVGAGI. The CDR3: CVSSSTDRGGRNSPLHF. Written as DNA, the CDR3 is TGTGTCAGCAGTTCTACGGACAGGGGAGGTCGGAATTCACCCCTCCACTTT.

As concerns this clonotype: One junction end does not reproduce the germline sequence, and a read error may be involved. The gene calls are TRBV28 and TRBJ2-7; D is unresolved. Germline-derived CDR1 and CDR2 are MDHEN and SYDVKM. This CDR3 contains 14 residues. The CDR3 region is CVSSWVVPEGVQYF. CDR3 DNA: TGTGTCAGCAGTTGGGTTGTTCCTGAAGGAGTGCAGTACTTC.

To note about this clonotype: Since a much larger clone is just one base distant, this may be a read error. The V and J genes are TRBV28 and TRBJ2-7; D unclear. The germline V gene encodes CDR1 MDHEN and CDR2 SYDVKM. The CDR3 is 12 residues long. DNA for the CDR3: TGTGCCAGCAGCGGCACACCGAGCGAGCGGTACTTC. This encodes CASSGTPSERYF. Looking up the rest from reference TRBV28 and TRBJ2-7 gives the full variable domain: DVKVTQSSRYLVKRTGEKVFLECVQDMDHENMFWYRQDPGLGLRLIYFSYDVKMKEKGDIPEGYSVSREKKERFSLILESASTNQTSMYLCASSGTPSERYFGPGTRLTVT.

The chain carries TRBV9 and TRBJ2-5; D might be TRBD1 or TRBD2, each matching 5 bases. The CDR3 length is 14 residues. Germline values: CDR1 SGDLS, CDR2 YYNGEE. Trimming removed 2 bases from V and 5 bases from J, with 13 bases in between. The CDR3 spells CASSVGRGAETQYF. CDR3 sequence (DNA): TGTGCCAGCAGCGTTGGAAGAGGGGCGGAGACCCAGTACTTC.

This clonotype has at least ten counts. The chain recombines TRBV10-3 with TRBJ2-1, with D perhaps TRBD2 (7 bases). The length of the CDR3 is 16 residues. V was cut by 2 bases and J by 8 bases, with 19 bases left in between. From germline, CDR1 is ENHRY and CDR2 SYGVKD. The CDR3 here is CAISEARGGRMDEQFF. In DNA, the CDR3 is TGTGCCATCAGTGAGGCGAGGGGGGGGCGTATGGATGAGCAGTTCTTC.

This chain links TRBV12-3 or TRBV12-4 with TRBJ1-1, with a tentative D call TRBD1 (6 bases). The length of the CDR3 is 17 residues. V was clipped by 2 bases and J by 0 bases, with 16 bases between them. The CDR3 sequence is CASSLRAGAFMNTEAFF. The DNA of the CDR3 is TGTGCCAGCAGTTTAAGGGCAGGGGCTTTCATGAACACTGAAGCTTTCTTT.

The CDR3 sequence: CASTYPGQGASETQYF. CDR3 nucleotides: TGTGCCAGCACATACCCGGGACAGGGGGCTTCAGAGACCCAGTACTTC. V usage is TRBV6-6 and J usage is TRBJ2-5, with 12 nucleotides matching TRBD1. The CDR3 contains 16 residues. CDR1 is MNHNY, CDR2 SVGAGI, per germline (reference sequence). V was clipped by 7 bases and J by 4 bases; unmatched bases: 10.

This chain joins TRBV13 and TRBJ2-3; possibly TRBD2 for D (5 bases). The length of the CDR3 is 18 residues. Germline CDR1 PRHDT, CDR2 FYEKMQ (reference sequence). Between the trimmed V and J ends, which lost 5 bases and 6 bases, there was a span of 27 bases. This chain's CDR3 is CASSQTHSGPLRADTQYF. CDR3 in DNA: TGTGCCAGCAGCCAGACTCACTCCGGACCTTTGAGGGCGGATACGCAGTATTTT.